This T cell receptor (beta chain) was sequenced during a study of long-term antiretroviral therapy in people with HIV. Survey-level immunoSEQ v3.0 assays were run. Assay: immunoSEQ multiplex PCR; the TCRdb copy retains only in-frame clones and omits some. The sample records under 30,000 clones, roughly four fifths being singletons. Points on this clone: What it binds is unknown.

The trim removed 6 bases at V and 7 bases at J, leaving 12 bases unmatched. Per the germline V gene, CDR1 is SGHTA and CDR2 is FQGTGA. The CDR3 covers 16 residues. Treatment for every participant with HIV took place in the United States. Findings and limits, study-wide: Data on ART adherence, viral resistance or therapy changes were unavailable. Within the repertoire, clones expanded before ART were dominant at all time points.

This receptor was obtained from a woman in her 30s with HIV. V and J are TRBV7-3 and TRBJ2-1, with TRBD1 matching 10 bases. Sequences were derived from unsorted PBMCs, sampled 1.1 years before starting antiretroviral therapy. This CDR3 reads CASSLTRDRGMNEQFF. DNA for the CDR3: TGTGCCAGCAGTCTAACGCGGGACAGGGGAATGAATGAGCAGTTCTTC.